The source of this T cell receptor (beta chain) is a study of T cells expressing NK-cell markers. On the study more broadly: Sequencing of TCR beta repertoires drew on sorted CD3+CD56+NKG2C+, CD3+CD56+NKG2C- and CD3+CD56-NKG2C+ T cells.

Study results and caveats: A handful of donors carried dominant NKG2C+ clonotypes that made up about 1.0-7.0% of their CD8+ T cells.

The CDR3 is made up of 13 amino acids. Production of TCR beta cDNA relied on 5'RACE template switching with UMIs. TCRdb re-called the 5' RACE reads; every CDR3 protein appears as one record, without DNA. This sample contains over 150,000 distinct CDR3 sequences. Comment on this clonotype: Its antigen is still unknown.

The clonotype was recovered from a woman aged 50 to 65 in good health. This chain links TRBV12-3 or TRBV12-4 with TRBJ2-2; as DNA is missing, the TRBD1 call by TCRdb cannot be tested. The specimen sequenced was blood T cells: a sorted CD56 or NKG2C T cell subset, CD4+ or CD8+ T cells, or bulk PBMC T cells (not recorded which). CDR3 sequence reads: CLLRDSNTGELFF.